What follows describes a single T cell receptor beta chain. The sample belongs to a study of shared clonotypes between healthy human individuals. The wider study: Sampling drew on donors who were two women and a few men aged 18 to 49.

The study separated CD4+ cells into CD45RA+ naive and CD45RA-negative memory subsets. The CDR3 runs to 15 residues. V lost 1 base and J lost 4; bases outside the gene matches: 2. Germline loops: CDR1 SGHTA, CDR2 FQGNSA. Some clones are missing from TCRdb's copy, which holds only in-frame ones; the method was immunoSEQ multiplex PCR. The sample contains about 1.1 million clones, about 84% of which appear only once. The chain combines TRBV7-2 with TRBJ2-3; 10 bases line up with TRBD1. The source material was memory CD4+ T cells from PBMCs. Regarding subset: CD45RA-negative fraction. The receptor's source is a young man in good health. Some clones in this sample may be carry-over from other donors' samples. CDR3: CASSLVGQGSDTQYF. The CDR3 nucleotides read TGTGCCAGCAGCTTAGTGGGACAGGGGTCAGATACGCAGTATTTT.